This is a list of T cell receptor beta chains from one sample in a study of T cells in Graves' hyperthyroidism and ophthalmopathy. MiXCR, applied by TCRdb to the multiplex PCR reads, yields one record per CDR3 protein. The table records 660,000 or so distinct CDR3 sequences, roughly 20% of them present only once. Sequencing input: blood. The receptors derive from a man aged 30-40 years with Graves' ophthalmopathy. Each CDR3 is given with its conserved first and last residue.

j_call | v_call | cdr3_aa
TRBJ2-5 | TRBV6-5 | CASSYPGNWETQYF
TRBJ1-1 | TRBV20-1 | CSARVAGGHDTEAFF
TRBJ1-2 | TRBV9 | CASTERDRGPDYGYTF
TRBJ1-5 | TRBV19 | CASGTGSNQPQHF
TRBJ2-1 | TRBV9 | CASSLTRKRGTGLAGGLYNEQFF
TRBJ1-1 | TRBV29-1 | CSVGGQETEAFF
TRBJ1-1 | TRBV6-1 | CASRYRGRAFF
TRBJ2-1 | TRBV2 | CASCGTPGYNEQFF
TRBJ2-7 | TRBV6-1 | CASSELGVVREQYF
TRBJ2-3 | TRBV29-1 | CSVGLGGSTDTQYF
TRBJ2-2 | TRBV20-1 | CSASPGLAGIAGELFF
TRBJ2-1 | TRBV27 | CASRALNEQFF
TRBJ1-1 | TRBV2 | CASSGPANTEAFF
TRBJ1-4 | TRBV12-3/TRBV12-4 | CASSFSAIATNEKLFF
TRBJ1-2 | TRBV25-1 | CASSEYYGYGYTF
TRBJ2-5 | TRBV30 | CAWSLGRETQYF
TRBJ1-2 | TRBV30 | CACPVKGGYTF
TRBJ2-5 | TRBV6-1 | CASSGTSGLETQYF
TRBJ2-2 | TRBV6-1 | CASSSSRTGSGELFF
TRBJ2-2 | TRBV15 | CATSRDLSGELFF
TRBJ2-2 | TRBV2 | CASSQRGNTGKLFF
TRBJ1-3 | TRBV7-9 | CASSLGGRGNTIYF
TRBJ2-5 | TRBV25-1 | CASSESNRGVWETQYF
TRBJ1-4 | TRBV10-3 | CAMSQGDEKLFF
TRBJ2-7 | TRBV6-2/TRBV6-3 | CASSTGQGATYEQYF
TRBJ1-4 | TRBV5-1 | CASSPGRGFNEKLFF
TRBJ2-7 | TRBV20-1 | CSAADRSTSYEQYF
TRBJ1-2 | TRBV7-2 | CASSWKADYGYTF
TRBJ1-1 | TRBV4-1 | CASSQDAESTEAFF
TRBJ1-2 | TRBV5-5 | CASSWGQILAGYTF
TRBJ2-7 | TRBV20-1 | CSARDDSRDRDIYGQYF
TRBJ2-7 | TRBV20-1 | CSATTGTSVYEQYF
TRBJ2-1 | TRBV7-9 | CASSLDSASYNEQFF
TRBJ2-6 | TRBV28 | CASRQRQPGANVLTF
TRBJ2-3 | TRBV12-3/TRBV12-4 | CASSVPLRPRTQQYF
TRBJ1-6 | TRBV30 | CAGNEGTLSSPLHF
TRBJ2-1 | TRBV12-3/TRBV12-4 | CASSPGLAGGDEQFF
TRBJ1-3 | TRBV6-1 | CASSVQGGAGNTIYF
TRBJ2-4 | TRBV28 | CASSLSGGVDIQYF
TRBJ2-3 | TRBV2 | CASSEAVAGVGTDTQYF
TRBJ2-5 | TRBV10-2 | CASSESGIQETQYF
TRBJ1-1 | TRBV29-1 | CSCNMGPATEAFF